These 11 T cell receptor beta chains were all obtained from the same sample, sequenced in a study of spatial heterogeneity in lung cancer. Time point in this sample: blood at routine non-recurrence follow-up after resection. Unsorted whole RNA from tumor, nontumor lung or frozen PBMC underwent sequencing. TCRdb itself ran the 5' RACE reads through MiXCR, one entry per CDR3 protein. The sample includes some 120,000 distinct CDR3 sequences, more than 9% of them seen just once. The sample here was PBMCs, taken at follow-up. These receptor sequences come from a male donor with early-stage non-small cell lung cancer.

The sample holds many counts of this clonotype. The CDR3 region is CASSPVGGKNEQFF. CDR3 DNA: TGTGCCAGCAGTCCCGTGGGGGGGAAGAATGAGCAGTTCTTC. The chain employs TRBV6-4 and TRBJ2-1, with 7 bases aligning to TRBD2. The CDR3 consists of 14 residues. Germline V gene lookup returns CDR1 MRHNA and CDR2 SNTAGT. V lost 5 bases, J lost 7 bases, and 8 bases stayed unmatched.

This clonotype was recorded many times. CDR3 residues: CAISEPTGSSNYGYTF. The CDR3 nucleotides read TGTGCCATCAGTGAACCGACAGGCTCCTCTAACTATGGCTACACCTTC. V and J are TRBV10-3 and TRBJ1-2; D perhaps matches TRBD1 (6 bases). The CDR3 consists of 16 residues. The ends were cut back, 3 bases at V and 0 bases at J, with 14 bases in the middle. Germline CDR1 and CDR2: ENHRY and SYGVKD.

This clonotype was seen more than once but under ten times. The chain uses TRBV6-2 or TRBV6-3 and TRBJ2-1, with D perhaps matching TRBD1 (5 bases). Per germline, CDR1 MNHEY and CDR2 SVGEGT. The CDR3 loop spans 14 amino acids. V was clipped by 0 bases and J by 9 bases, with 12 bases between them. The CDR3 is CASSYSTVGGEQFF. DNA of the CDR3: TGTGCCAGCAGTTACTCGACAGTGGGCGGTGAGCAGTTCTTC.

This clonotype showed up many times. The chain is built from TRBV14 and TRBJ1-6; D is undetermined. The CDR3 extends over 14 amino acids. From germline, CDR1 is SGHDN and CDR2 FVKESK. Trimming shortened V by 5 bases and J by 7 bases, and 12 bases separated the two germline ends. This CDR3 is CASSAGRENSPLHF. Here the CDR3 DNA reads TGTGCCAGCAGCGCCGGACGGGAGAATTCACCCCTCCACTTT. The entire variable domain, with the rest obtained from reference TRBV14 and TRBJ1-6, is as follows: EAGVTQFPSHSVIEKGQTVTLRCDPISGHDNLYWYRRVMGKEIKFLLHFVKESKQDESGMPNNRFLAERTGGTYSTLKVQPAELEDSGVYFCASSAGRENSPLHFGNGTRLTVT.

The rearrangement links TRBV7-9 to TRBJ2-4, with 7 bases that match TRBD1. Germline CDR1 and CDR2: SEHNR and FQNEAQ (reference sequence). With 0 bases clipped from V and 2 bases from J, the junction kept 13 bases outside the gene matches. The CDR3 length is 19 residues. In DNA, the CDR3 is TGTGCCAGCAGCTTAGCGTGGTCAGGACAGGTACTCACCAAAAACATTCAGTACTTC. This encodes CASSLAWSGQVLTKNIQYF.

The chain recombines TRBV5-6 with TRBJ2-5; no definite D call. V shed 0 bases and J shed 6 bases, with 9 bases lying between them. The germline V gene encodes CDR1 SGHDT and CDR2 YYEEEE. The CDR3 has 13 residues. The CDR3 DNA reads as TGTGCCAGCAGCTTGGGGCGAGACCAGACCCAGTACTTC. Residues: CASSLGRDQTQYF.

This clonotype was seen many times. This chain joins TRBV20-1 and TRBJ2-5; D may be TRBD2 (6 bases). This CDR3 has 11 residues. Per the germline V gene, CDR1 is DFQATT and CDR2 is SNEGSKA (reference sequence). V shed 0 bases and J shed 9 bases, with 8 bases lying between them. The CDR3 here is CSARERRAQYF. In DNA form, the CDR3 reads TGCAGTGCTAGAGAGAGGAGGGCCCAGTACTTC.

The chain carries TRBV5-1 and TRBJ2-5; D remains ambiguous. This CDR3 spans 14 amino acids. Looked up from germline, CDR1 is SGHRS and CDR2 is YFSETQ. Between the trimmed V and J ends, which lost 0 bases and 2 bases, there was a span of 8 bases. The CDR3 protein is CASSLASIQETQYF. CDR3 DNA sequence: TGCGCCAGCAGCTTGGCCAGTATTCAAGAGACCCAGTACTTC.

This clonotype was detected only a few times. This sequence joins TRBV5-6 and TRBJ2-7; D might be TRBD1 or TRBD2, each matching 5 bases. Trimming left V 2 bases short and J 7 bases short, with 13 bases between. Germline V CDR1 and CDR2: SGHDT, YYEEEE. There are 13 residues in the CDR3. The CDR3: CASSLDSPGEQYF. DNA of the CDR3: TGTGCCAGCAGCTTAGACAGTCCGGGGGAGCAGTACTTC.

This clonotype was seen repeatedly, ten times or more. The rearrangement joins TRBV6-5 to TRBJ2-1, with TRBD1 identical over 7 bases. The J segment lost 2 bases and the V segment lost 5 bases, leaving 12 bases of the junction unmatched. CDR1 is MNHEY and CDR2 is SVGAGI in the germline V gene. CDR3 length: 17 residues. CDR3 sequence: CASSKRSGTVPYNEQFF. The CDR3, as DNA: TGTGCCAGCAGTAAACGGTCCGGGACAGTTCCCTACAATGAGCAGTTCTTC.

This clonotype was seen only a few times. CDR3 amino acids: CASSLERRSYEQYF. The CDR3 DNA follows: TGTGCCAGCAGCTTAGAGCGGCGCTCCTACGAGCAGTACTTC. The chain couples TRBV11-2 to TRBJ2-7, with D hard to call. This CDR3 contains 14 residues. Germline V CDR1 and CDR2: SGHAT, FQNNGV. Trimming cost V 0 bases and J 0 bases, with 6 bases left between them. Variable domain in full (rest from reference TRBV11-2 and TRBJ2-7): EAGVAQSPRYKIIEKRQSVAFWCNPISGHATLYWYQQILGQGPKLLIQFQNNGVVDDSQLPKDRFSAERLKGVDSTLKIQPAKLEDSAVYLCASSLERRSYEQYFGPGTRLTVT.